The 20 T cell receptor beta chains presented below share a single source sample, sequenced in a study of control samples from healthy donors and cancer patients (dated by TCRdb to 2019 to 2021). The library was prepared using the immunoSEQ multiplex PCR assay. TCRdb limited this immuneACCESS table to in-frame rearrangements with V and J called. A share of clones is missing; checked studies link under half to unresolved V genes, and the rest is unexplained. The sample table records fewer than 200,000 clones; 88% of these occur just once. The top ten clonotypes cover around 5% of the sample. Sequencing was done on a sample of blood. The receptors were sampled from a woman in her 30s in good health.

V and J are TRBV5-1 and TRBJ1-1; 8 positions agree with TRBD1. The CDR3 runs to 15 residues. The V segment lost 4 bases and the J segment 3 bases; nucleotides outside the gene matches: 8. Germline assignment: CDR1 SGHRS and CDR2 YFSETQ. The CDR3 region has the DNA TGCGCCAGCAGCCACGGACAGGGTCCGTACACTGAAGCTTTCTTT. This encodes CASSHGQGPYTEAFF.

The chain combines TRBV27 with TRBJ2-7; 10 nucleotides match TRBD1. This CDR3 has 15 residues. The V segment lost 5 bases and the J segment 5 bases; nucleotides outside the gene matches: 9. The germline V gene encodes CDR1 MNHEY and CDR2 SMNVEV (reference sequence). CDR3 protein: CASSTRDRGRDEQYF. The DNA of the CDR3 is TGTGCCAGCAGTACGCGGGACAGGGGAAGGGACGAGCAGTACTTC.

This clone was seen a single time. This rearrangement joins TRBV10-3 to TRBJ2-3, with TRBD2 matching 10 bases. Germline values: CDR1 ENHRY, CDR2 SYGVKD. CDR3 length: 14 amino acids. The trim removed 11 bases at V and 2 bases at J, leaving 7 bases unmatched. CDR3 bases: TGTGCCGTAGAAGCGGGGGGGAACACAGATACGCAGTATTTT. Its protein product is CAVEAGGNTDTQYF.

The gene calls are TRBV6-5 and TRBJ2-4; 7 nucleotides align to TRBD1. CDR1 and CDR2 (germline): MNHEY, SVGAGI. The CDR3 covers 13 residues. V trimming: 2 bases; J trimming: 8 bases; junction bases outside the gene matches: 3. CDR3 loop: CASSYPDRDIQYF. The CDR3 nucleotides read TGTGCCAGCAGTTACCCTGACAGGGACATTCAGTACTTC.

V gene TRBV27 combines with J gene TRBJ2-3; D is undetermined. This CDR3 is built from 12 residues. Trimming removed 3 bases at V and 7 bases at J, with 8 bases between. Germline assignment: CDR1 MNHEY and CDR2 SMNVEV (reference sequence). The CDR3: CASSFYPNTQYF. The CDR3 DNA reads TGTGCCAGCAGTTTTTATCCAAATACGCAGTATTTT.

The chain has TRBV6-6 and TRBJ2-7; 9 positions agree with TRBD1. Germline V gene sequence: CDR1 MNHNY, CDR2 SVGAGI (reference sequence). The CDR3 sequence is 15 residues long. The J segment lost 4 bases and the V segment lost 4 bases, leaving 8 bases of the junction unmatched. CDR3: CASSLPPGQGYEQYF. CDR3 sequence (DNA): TGTGCCAGCAGTTTGCCCCCGGGACAGGGATACGAGCAGTACTTC.

V and J are TRBV23-1 and TRBJ2-1, with TRBD1 matching over 7 bases. TRBV23-1 is identified as an open reading frame with a role that is uncertain. The CDR3 has 11 residues. Losses at the gene ends were 2 bases for V and 15 bases for J; bases not matched to a gene: 4. This CDR3 reads CASSQRDRGFF. As DNA, the CDR3 is TGCGCCAGCAGTCAAAGGGACAGAGGGTTCTTC.

The J gene is TRBJ2-7, the V gene TRBV2; 8 nucleotides agree with TRBD1. The CDR3 spans 22 residues. Germline V gives CDR1 SNHLY, CDR2 FYNNEI. V dropped 3 bases and J dropped 3; count of bases not matched to a gene: 28. The CDR3 loop is CASSDPLPSQLNPGTGYYEQYF. The CDR3 DNA reads as TGTGCCAGCAGTGATCCCCTCCCCTCACAACTTAATCCCGGGACAGGATACTACGAGCAGTACTTC.

Only one count was recorded for this clone. The chain uses TRBV4-2 and TRBJ2-3, with D unresolved. The V gene's germline CDR1 is LGHNA and CDR2 YNFKEQ. Trimming shortened V by 0 bases and J by 14 bases, and 15 bases separated the two germline ends. CDR3 length equals 13 residues. The CDR3 reads CASSQDTPPRPYF. In nucleotides, the CDR3 is TGTGCCAGCAGCCAAGATACCCCCCCACGGCCGTATTTT.

This chain links TRBV4-1 with TRBJ2-1; no reliable D call. V dropped 1 base and J dropped 7 bases, with 14 bases sitting between them. In germline, CDR1 is MGHRA, CDR2 YSYEKL. This CDR3 has 15 residues. The DNA for the CDR3 is TGCGCCAGCAGCCAAGTATTGGGGATGGGGAATGAGCAGTTCTTC. Protein sequence: CASSQVLGMGNEQFF.

Here the CDR3 reads CSVLSSGPYNEQFF. Written as DNA, the CDR3 is TGCAGCGTTCTGTCTAGCGGACCCTACAATGAGCAGTTCTTC. The chain combines TRBV29-1 with TRBJ2-1; TRBD2 agrees at 7 bases. The CDR3 contains 14 residues. After removal of 5 bases from V and 2 bases from J, the junction contained 6 bases not matched to a gene. CDR1 is SQVTM, CDR2 ANQGSEA, per germline.

The genes are TRBV28 and TRBJ2-3; D is possibly TRBD2 (6 bases). CDR1 is MDHEN, CDR2 SYDVKM, per germline. V lost 3 bases and J 2 bases, leaving 21 bases between the germline ends. The CDR3 loop spans 18 amino acids. The chain's CDR3 is CASSFLKEAGWDTDTQYF. The DNA for the CDR3 is TGTGCCAGCAGTTTTCTTAAGGAGGCGGGATGGGACACAGATACGCAGTATTTT.

V is TRBV5-1 and J is TRBJ2-3; 13 positions match TRBD2. The CDR3 has 15 amino acids. Germline lookup yields CDR1 SGHRS and CDR2 YFSETQ. Losses at the gene ends were 2 bases for V and 6 bases for J; bases not matched to a gene: 3. Here the CDR3 reads CASSLTGLAGDTQYF. In nucleotides, the CDR3 is TGCGCCAGCAGCTTAACGGGACTAGCGGGGGATACGCAGTATTTT.

The rearrangement joins TRBV5-5 to TRBJ2-5; possibly TRBD1 or TRBD2 for D (5 bases each). The CDR3 runs 16 residues. Trimming removed 0 bases at V and 4 bases at J, with 16 bases between. Germline CDR1 is SGHKS and CDR2 is YYEKEE (reference sequence). CDR3 DNA sequence: TGTGCCAGCAGCTTGGCCTGGGGGAGAGGGTTAGAGACCCAGTACTTC. Its protein product is CASSLAWGRGLETQYF.

The rearrangement links TRBV18 to TRBJ2-3; D ambiguous. Germline V gene sequence: CDR1 KGHSH, CDR2 LQKENI. Trimming removed 1 base from V and 2 bases from J, with 16 bases in between. The CDR3 is 17 residues long. CDR3 sequence: CASSPRVNSLATDTQYF. CDR3 nucleotide sequence: TGTGCCAGCTCACCACGGGTTAACTCCTTGGCCACAGATACGCAGTATTTT.

The gene calls are TRBV9 and TRBJ2-6; D may be TRBD1 or TRBD2 (5 bases each). Germline values: CDR1 SGDLS, CDR2 YYNGEE. There are 19 residues in the CDR3. Trimming left V 3 bases short and J 2 bases short, with 21 bases between. In DNA, the CDR3 is TGTGCCAGCAGCGGCCGGGGCCGGCCAACTAGGGCTGGGGCCAACGTCCTGACTTTC. This encodes CASSGRGRPTRAGANVLTF.

V gene TRBV6-2 or TRBV6-3 combines with J gene TRBJ1-1, with D hard to call. V was cut by 2 bases and J by 8 bases, with 9 bases left in between. Germline V gene lookup returns CDR1 MNHEY and CDR2 SVGEGT. CDR3 size: 12 residues. The CDR3 DNA sequence: TGTGCCAGCAGTTACCCCGTTTCAGAAGCTTTCTTT. The encoded protein is CASSYPVSEAFF.

The V call is TRBV3-1 (or the pseudogene TRBV3-2), the J call TRBJ1-4; D call uncertain. The germline CDR1 and CDR2 sequences are LGHDT and YNNKEL (reference sequence). V lost 0 bases, J lost 5 bases, and 10 bases lay in between. This CDR3 region has 15 residues. DNA for the CDR3: TGTGCCAGCAGCCAAGATTCAGGAGGGAATGAAAAACTGTTTTTT. As protein: CASSQDSGGNEKLFF.

In its sample, this clone was seen once. V usage is TRBV9 and J usage is TRBJ2-3; 9 nucleotides align to TRBD1. Germline V lookup: CDR1 SGDLS, CDR2 YYNGEE. J gave up 9 bases and V 3 bases, and 2 bases lay outside the gene matches. This CDR3 comprises 12 residues. CDR3 residues: CASSAGQGTQYF. The CDR3 DNA follows: TGTGCCAGCAGCGCGGGACAGGGCACGCAGTATTTT.

J is TRBJ1-3 and V is TRBV5-4; no clear D gene. The CDR3 loop spans 17 amino acids. In germline, CDR1 is SGHNT, CDR2 YYREEE (reference sequence). Trimming cost V 0 bases and J 0 bases, with 13 bases left between them. In nucleotides, the CDR3 is TGTGCCAGCAGCTTGGAGGCAGGTGATTCCTCTGGAAACACCATATATTTT. This encodes CASSLEAGDSSGNTIYF.